The 13 T cell receptor beta chains below come from one sample, sequenced in a study of T-cell reconstitution after alpha-beta-depleted transplantation in children. The authors prepared the TCRbeta library with unique molecular identifiers. TCRdb redid the calling of the PCR reads with MiXCR, one entry per CDR3 protein. The sample comprises some 400,000 distinct CDR3 sequences, around 21% of which are singletons, and less than 4.5% rests with the top ten. This specimen consisted of PBMCs from the stem cell graft donor, obtained from the stem cell graft. These receptors were taken from a human donor who donated a stem cell graft to a child with acute myeloid leukemia.

The V and J genes are TRBV28 and TRBJ1-1; D is uncertain. CDR1 MDHEN and CDR2 SYDVKM come from the germline V gene. The CDR3 is 14 residues long. V shed 6 bases and J shed 1 base, with 12 bases lying between them. The CDR3 is CASSRRPKNTEAFF. The CDR3 nucleotides read TGTGCCAGCAGCCGAAGACCGAAGAACACTGAAGCTTTCTTT.

The V and J genes are TRBV4-2 and TRBJ2-7; the D is unclear. Trimming shortened V by 0 bases and J by 1 base, and 7 bases separated the two germline ends. The CDR3 loop spans 14 amino acids. Germline CDR1 is LGHNA and CDR2 is YNFKEQ. The CDR3 sequence: CASSQDLNSYEQYF. The CDR3 nucleotides are TGTGCCAGCAGCCAAGATCTGAATTCCTACGAGCAGTACTTC.

The CDR3 reads CASSLGWASTSYNEQFF. The DNA for the CDR3 is TGCGCCAGCAGCTTGGGTTGGGCCTCTACTTCCTACAATGAGCAGTTCTTC. The chain is built from TRBV5-1 and TRBJ2-1, with unresolved D. The CDR3 has 17 amino acids. Germline V gene sequence: CDR1 SGHRS, CDR2 YFSETQ. V was trimmed by 0 bases and J by 1 base, leaving 14 bases between them. The full variable domain, in which reference TRBV5-1 and TRBJ2-1 provide the parts outside the CDR3, is KAGVTQTPRYLIKTRGQQVTLSCSPISGHRSVSWYQQTPGQGLQFLFEYFSETQRNKGNFPGRFSGRQFSNSRSEMNVSTLELGDSALYLCASSLGWASTSYNEQFFGPGTRLTVL.

The V gene is TRBV29-1, the J gene TRBJ1-2; 9 bases line up with TRBD1. CDR1 is SQVTM and CDR2 is ANQGSEA in the germline V gene. The V and J ends lost 6 bases and 4 bases, in that order; junction bases with no gene match: 12. There are 15 residues in the CDR3. CDR3 loop: CSVGSADRGGYGYTF. CDR3 nucleotide sequence: TGCAGCGTCGGGTCGGCGGACAGGGGTGGCTATGGCTACACCTTC.

V gene TRBV27 combines with J gene TRBJ2-1; the D gene could be TRBD1 or TRBD2 (6 bases each). Trimming took off 5 bases at V and 9 bases at J, with 14 bases between the two ends. Germline V gene sequence: CDR1 MNHEY, CDR2 SMNVEV (reference sequence). This CDR3 region has 13 residues. In DNA, the CDR3 is TGTGCCAGCAGTGCACAGGGAGGTCGTGAGCAGTTCTTC. Translating gives CASSAQGGREQFF.

In this sample, this clonotype turned up a few times. The genes are TRBV4-2 and TRBJ2-7; 8 nucleotides agree with TRBD2. The CDR3 loop spans 21 amino acids. Germline assignment: CDR1 LGHNA and CDR2 YNFKEQ. The J segment lost 1 base and the V segment lost 1 base, leaving 21 bases of the junction unmatched. As DNA, the CDR3 is TGTGCCAGCAGCCAAGTTTATCTACGGGCAGCTACTAGCGGACTTTCCTACGAGCAGTACTTC. Its protein is CASSQVYLRAATSGLSYEQYF.

This clonotype was counted at least ten times. The CDR3 region is CASSLGGARSEQYF. DNA for the CDR3: TGTGCCAGCAGTTTAGGCGGAGCAAGAAGCGAGCAGTACTTC. This chain uses TRBV12-3 or TRBV12-4 with TRBJ2-7, with D hard to call. CDR3 length equals 14 residues. Trimming cost V 1 base and J 6 bases, with 13 bases left between them.

This clonotype has just a few counts. V and J are TRBV5-1 and TRBJ2-1, with D perhaps TRBD1 or TRBD2 (6 bases each). Germline V CDR1 and CDR2: SGHRS, YFSETQ. The CDR3 is 14 residues long. V gave up 4 bases and J gave up 5 bases, with 13 bases separating them. The CDR3 region is CASSPRGANNEQFF. Here the CDR3 DNA reads TGCGCCAGCAGCCCGAGGGGGGCTAACAATGAGCAGTTCTTC.

The V gene is TRBV12-3 or TRBV12-4, the J gene TRBJ1-1; 8 nucleotides match TRBD1. Losses at the gene ends were 5 bases for V and 0 bases for J; bases not matched to a gene: 5. The CDR3 has 15 amino acids. CDR3 DNA sequence: TGTGCCAGCAGTACGCGACAGGGGATGAACACTGAAGCTTTCTTT. It codes for CASSTRQGMNTEAFF.

In DNA, the CDR3 is TGTGCCAGCAGTTTGGTGGGAGGGACCACAGATACGCAGTATTTT. Its protein product is CASSLVGGTTDTQYF. The V gene is TRBV12-3 or TRBV12-4, the J gene TRBJ2-3; the match to TRBD2 covers 7 bases. This CDR3 has 15 amino acids. V was clipped by 3 bases and J by 2 bases; unmatched bases: 5.

This clonotype was seen a few times. The chain has TRBV6-5 and TRBJ2-3; 7 positions agree with TRBD2. With V trimmed by 3 bases and J by 2 bases, 14 bases remained unmatched. This CDR3 comprises 18 residues. Looked up from germline, CDR1 is MNHEY and CDR2 is SVGAGI. The DNA of the CDR3 is TGTGCCAGCAGTTATAGGGGACTACACCTATCACCCACAGATACGCAGTATTTT. Translated: CASSYRGLHLSPTDTQYF.

V is TRBV9 and J is TRBJ2-7, with D unclear. Per the germline V gene, CDR1 is SGDLS and CDR2 is YYNGEE. CDR3 length: 13 amino acids. Trimming pared 0 bases from V and 2 bases from J, leaving 6 bases between. CDR3 in DNA: TGTGCCAGCAGCGTAGGACACCCCTACGAGCAGTACTTC. This translates into CASSVGHPYEQYF.

This clonotype was detected only a few times. CDR3 region: CSAKGQGVNGELFF. CDR3 bases: TGCAGTGCTAAAGGACAGGGGGTGAACGGGGAGCTGTTTTTT. This chain uses TRBV20-1 with TRBJ2-2; 10 bases align to TRBD1. The CDR3 sequence is 14 residues long. Germline V CDR1 and CDR2: DFQATT, SNEGSKA (reference sequence). Trimming took 4 bases from V and 7 from J; bases not matched to a gene: 6.